The entry below gives a single T cell receptor (beta chain) sequence along with its context. These data come from a study of ipilimumab plus nivolumab after autologous stem cell transplantation. Looked up from germline, CDR1 is SGHRS and CDR2 is YFSETQ. V was trimmed by 2 bases and J by 4 bases, leaving 15 bases between them. The CDR3 loop spans 16 amino acids. TCRdb's table, derived via immunoSEQ multiplex PCR, lists solely in-frame clones and lacks some. The sample gives about 15,000 clones, approximately 75% of which show up once; roughly a tenth is in the top ten. Ipilimumab, 1 mg/kg, started 14 to 28 days after autologous transplant.

The input for sequencing was PBMCs, taken in a trial of ipilimumab plus nivolumab as post-transplant consolidation. The source of this sequence is a male donor with primary mediastinal lymphoma. The rearrangement uses TRBV5-1 and TRBJ2-2; possibly TRBD1 for D (6 bases). The CDR3 coding sequence is TGCGCCAGCAGCTTAATGGACAGCGACTTCACCGGGGAGCTGTTTTTT. Translated: CASSLMDSDFTGELFF. The whole variable domain, filled in from reference TRBV5-1 and TRBJ2-2, reads KAGVTQTPRYLIKTRGQQVTLSCSPISGHRSVSWYQQTPGQGLQFLFEYFSETQRNKGNFPGRFSGRQFSNSRSEMNVSTLELGDSALYLCASSLMDSDFTGELFFGEGSRLTVL.